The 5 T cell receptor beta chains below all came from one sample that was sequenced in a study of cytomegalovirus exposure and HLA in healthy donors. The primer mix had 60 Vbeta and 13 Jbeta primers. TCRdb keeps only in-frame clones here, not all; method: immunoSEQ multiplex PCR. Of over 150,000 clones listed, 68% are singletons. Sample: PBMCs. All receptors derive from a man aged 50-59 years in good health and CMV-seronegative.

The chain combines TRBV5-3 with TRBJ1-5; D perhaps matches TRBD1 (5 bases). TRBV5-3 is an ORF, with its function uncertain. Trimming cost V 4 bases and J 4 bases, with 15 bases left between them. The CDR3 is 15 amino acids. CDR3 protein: CARSLTPGGNQPQHF. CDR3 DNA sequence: TGTGCCAGAAGCCTGACCCCGGGGGGAAATCAGCCCCAGCATTTT.

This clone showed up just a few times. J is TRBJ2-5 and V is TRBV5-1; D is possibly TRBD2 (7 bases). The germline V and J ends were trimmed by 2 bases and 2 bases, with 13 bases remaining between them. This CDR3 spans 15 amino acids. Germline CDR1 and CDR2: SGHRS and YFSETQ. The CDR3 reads CASSFLRGPQETQYF. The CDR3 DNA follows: TGCGCCAGCAGCTTCTTGCGGGGGCCTCAAGAGACCCAGTACTTC.

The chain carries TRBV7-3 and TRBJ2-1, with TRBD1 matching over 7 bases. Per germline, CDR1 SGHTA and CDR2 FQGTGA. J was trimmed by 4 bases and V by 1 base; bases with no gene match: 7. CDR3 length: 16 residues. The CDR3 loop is CASSLKGTEGYNEQFF. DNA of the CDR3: TGTGCCAGCAGCTTAAAAGGGACAGAGGGTTACAATGAGCAGTTCTTC.

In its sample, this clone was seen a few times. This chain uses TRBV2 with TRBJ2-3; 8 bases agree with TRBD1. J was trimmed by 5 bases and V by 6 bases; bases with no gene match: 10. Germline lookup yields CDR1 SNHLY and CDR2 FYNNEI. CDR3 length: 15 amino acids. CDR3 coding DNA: TGTGCCAGCAGCAGATTAGGACAGGGAATAGATACGCAGTATTTT. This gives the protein CASSRLGQGIDTQYF.

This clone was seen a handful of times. CDR3 region: CASSYSWPGGTDTQYF. The CDR3 DNA sequence: TGTGCCAGCAGTTACTCGTGGCCGGGGGGCACAGATACGCAGTATTTT. V gene TRBV6-6 combines with J gene TRBJ2-3; D may be TRBD2 (6 bases). The CDR3 is 16 amino acids. V was pared by 0 bases and J by 1 base, with 11 bases between. The V gene's germline CDR1 is MNHNY and CDR2 SVGAGI (reference sequence).